These T cell receptor beta chains were read from a single sample in a study of CD8+CD57+ T cells in acquired aplastic anemia. TCRdb reprocessed the reads via MiXCR and lists one record per CDR3 protein. In the table there are about 160,000 distinct CDR3 sequences, roughly 48% of which are singletons. Sequences were obtained from sorted CD4+, CD8+, or CD8+CD57+ T cells (not recorded which) from PBMCs. These receptors all come from a human donor in good health. The CDR3 runs from the conserved cysteine through the conserved F or W. D genes are given only for firm matches. The size entry is marked missing in some rows and otherwise reads once, few, many or a size class.

clone_size j_call v_call d_call cdr3_nt cdr3_aa
many TRBJ2-1 TRBV19 NA TGTGCCAGTAGTATAGGCGGTATCGCTCGAAATGAGCAGTTCTTC CASSIGGIARNEQFF
NA TRBJ2-2 TRBV19 NA TGTGCCAGTAGGAGTAGCAACACCGGGGAGCTGTTTTTT CASRSSNTGELFF
NA TRBJ2-3 TRBV9 TRBD2 TGTGCCAGCAGCGTAGGGCCAGCGGGAGATACAGATACGCAGTATTTT CASSVGPAGDTDTQYF
once TRBJ2-3 TRBV10-3 NA TGTGCCATCAGTGAGAGAGGGTCAGGGGGCACAGATACGCAGTATTTT CAISERGSGGTDTQYF
many TRBJ1-1 TRBV29-1 TRBD1 TGCAGCGCGGGACAGGTGAACACTGAAGCTTTCTTT CSAGQVNTEAFF
NA TRBJ1-1 TRBV2 NA TGTGCCAGCAGTGAAAGGAGGCAGGGGAACACTGAAGCTTTCTTT CASSERRQGNTEAFF
NA TRBJ1-1 TRBV5-8 NA TGTGCCAGCAGCTTGGTATGGACTGAAGCTTTCTTT CASSLVWTEAFF
NA TRBJ1-5 TRBV10-1 NA TGCGCCAGCAGCCAGGGACGTAATAGCAATCAGCCCCAGCATTTT CASSQGRNSNQPQHF
NA TRBJ2-7 TRBV15 TRBD1 TGTGCCACCAGCAGAGATCGACAGGGCGAGCAGTACTTC CATSRDRQGEQYF
NA TRBJ2-5 TRBV7-2 NA TGTGCCAGCGCGTACCAAGAGACCCAGTACTTC CASAYQETQYF
many TRBJ1-5 TRBV19 TRBD1 TGTGCCAGTAGTCGGGACAGGGATAGGCAGCCCCAGCATTTT CASSRDRDRQPQHF
few TRBJ2-7 TRBV18 NA TGTGCCAGCTCACCACGCGGGACCGATAATACCTACGAGCAGTACTTC CASSPRGTDNTYEQYF
many TRBJ2-1 TRBV6-1 NA TGTGCCAGCGTGGGAGTCAGGGCCTACAATGAGCAGTTCTTC CASVGVRAYNEQFF
once TRBJ1-2 TRBV19 TRBD1 TGTGCCAGTAGTATGGGGACAGGGAGCTATGGCTACACCTTC CASSMGTGSYGYTF
NA TRBJ2-3 TRBV2 NA TGTGCCAGCAGTGAGGCGGACACCACAGATACGCAGTATTTT CASSEADTTDTQYF
NA TRBJ1-5 TRBV24-1 TRBD1 TGTGCCACCGGGAGGGGGCTCACAGATACGCAGCATTTT CATGRGLTDTQHF
NA TRBJ1-6 TRBV2 NA TGTGCCAGTCGCTGGTCAGGGCTTAATTCACCCCTCCACTTT CASRWSGLNSPLHF
NA TRBJ2-1 TRBV6-1 NA TGTGCCAGCACGGCCGCACCGTACAATGAGCAGTTCTTC CASTAAPYNEQFF
many TRBJ2-7 TRBV7-2 NA TGTGCCAGCAGCTTCGGACTGGTCACCTACGAGCAGTACTTC CASSFGLVTYEQYF
few TRBJ1-6 TRBV20-1 NA TGCAGTGCTAGAGACAGGGGAAGAAATTCACCCCTCCACTTT CSARDRGRNSPLHF
many TRBJ1-1 TRBV5-1 NA TGCGCCAGCAGCTTGACCCAGGGTGAAGCTTTCTTT CASSLTQGEAFF
NA TRBJ2-1 TRBV19 TRBD2 TGTGCCAGTAGTAGGGGACTAGCGGGGGGGCATGAGCAGTTCTTC CASSRGLAGGHEQFF
NA TRBJ2-3 TRBV11-1 TRBD1 TGTGCCAGCAGCTTAGCGGGACAGGGTACCGATTCTAGCACAGATACGCAGTATTTT CASSLAGQGTDSSTDTQYF
many TRBJ1-5 TRBV7-3 NA TGTGCCAGCAGCGAGACAGGTAGCAATCAGCCCCAGCATTTT CASSETGSNQPQHF
many TRBJ2-1 TRBV7-9 TRBD2 TGTGCCAGCAGCCTTACTGGGACTAGCGGGGAGATGCAGTTCTTC CASSLTGTSGEMQFF
many TRBJ1-1 TRBV10-3 NA TGTGCCATCAGTGAGTCGGGATTTAGACACTCATCTGAAGCTTTCTTT CAISESGFRHSSEAFF
NA TRBJ2-3 TRBV7-8 TRBD1 TGTGCCAGCAGCTTACGACAGGGGGATACGCAGTATTTT CASSLRQGDTQYF
NA TRBJ2-2 TRBV19 NA TGTGCCAGTAGTACAAGGACAGCGAACACCGGGGAGCTGTTTTTT CASSTRTANTGELFF
NA TRBJ2-1 TRBV18 TRBD2 TGTGCCAGCTCACCGGGGGGGACGAGGTACAATGAGCAGTTCTTC CASSPGGTRYNEQFF
NA TRBJ2-3 TRBV19 TRBD2 TGTGCCAGCAGTCATCCGGGAGGGTGGCAGTTT CASSHPGGWQF
NA TRBJ2-6 TRBV19 NA TGTGCCAGTAGTGGCCGGGAAGGCACCAACGTCCTGACTTTC CASSGREGTNVLTF
NA TRBJ1-1 TRBV2 NA TGTGCCAGCAGTGTTGACCGCTCACGTGAAGCTTTCTTT CASSVDRSREAFF
many TRBJ2-7 TRBV6-1 NA TGTGCCAGCAGTGAGTTTCAGGGCCCCTACGAGCAGTACTTC CASSEFQGPYEQYF
once TRBJ2-1 TRBV11-1 NA TGTGCCAGCACCGTGGGGGGGGCGCACTACAATGAGCAGTTCTTC CASTVGGAHYNEQFF
NA TRBJ2-3 TRBV29-1 TRBD2 TGCAGCGTTGACGGACTAGGTAGAACAGATACGCAGTATTTT CSVDGLGRTDTQYF
NA TRBJ2-3 TRBV29-1 TRBD2 TGCAGCGTTGCGACTAGCGCATTCACAGATACGCAGTATTTT CSVATSAFTDTQYF
NA TRBJ1-2 TRBV19 NA TGTGCCAGTAGTACTACTAGGTATGGCTACACCTTC CASSTTRYGYTF
NA TRBJ1-2 TRBV20-1 TRBD1 TGCAGTGCTAGTGAAGACAGGGCCTATGGCTACACCTTC CSASEDRAYGYTF
many TRBJ2-1 TRBV7-3 TRBD2 TGTGCCAGCAGCTTAGGGACTAGCGACTCCTACAATGAGCAGTTCTTC CASSLGTSDSYNEQFF